The 7 T cell receptor beta chains in this list originate from one sample, sequenced in a study of a mutant IDH1 vaccine in newly diagnosed glioma. These TCRs are of unknown antigen specificity. TCRdb's table, derived via immunoSEQ multiplex PCR, lists solely in-frame clones and lacks some. The profile covers about 26,000 clones, with roughly 80% appearing a single time and 7.2% taken by the ten largest. The time point is: week 5, during vaccination. The vaccine gave 300 ug of a 20-mer mutant IDH1 peptide subcutaneously per dose. Sequencing used PBMCs, obtained from a glioma patient whose treatment included an IDH1 peptide vaccine. Every receptor here comes from a man aged 35-49 years with glioma. Some clones in this sample may be carry-over from other donors' samples.

The CDR3 loop is CASSQENSWNSPLHF. The DNA of the CDR3 is TGTGCCAGCAGCCAAGAGAACAGCTGGAATTCACCCCTCCACTTT. The rearrangement joins TRBV14 to TRBJ1-6; D is unclear. The CDR3 contains 15 residues. CDR1 and CDR2 (germline): SGHDN, FVKESK. V dropped 0 bases and J dropped 7 bases, with 10 bases sitting between them.

The chain carries TRBV5-1 and TRBJ2-7; 7 bases fit TRBD2. CDR1 and CDR2 (germline): SGHRS, YFSETQ. The CDR3 is 13 amino acids. J lost 3 bases, V lost 5 bases, and 5 bases had no gene match. The CDR3 loop reads CASRIQRGYEQYF. CDR3 DNA: TGCGCCAGCAGGATTCAGCGGGGCTACGAGCAGTACTTC.

J is TRBJ1-1 and V is TRBV7-2, with D tentatively TRBD1 (5 bases). Per germline, CDR1 SGHTA and CDR2 FQGNSA. The CDR3 covers 13 residues. V gave up 5 bases and J gave up 4 bases, with 11 bases separating them. CDR3 DNA sequence: TGTGCCAGCAGCGCCTTGGGGGTCACTGAAGCTTTCTTT. Translation gives CASSALGVTEAFF.

This chain connects TRBV20-1 to TRBJ1-2, with unresolved D. This CDR3 is built from 11 residues. Per the germline V gene, CDR1 is DFQATT and CDR2 is SNEGSKA (reference sequence). V was clipped by 1 base and J by 4 bases, with 4 bases between them. The CDR3 loop is CSARVTYGYTF. DNA for the CDR3: TGCAGTGCTAGAGTAACCTATGGCTACACCTTC.

The CDR3 DNA sequence: TGTGCCAGCAGTGCACAGAACTATGGCTACACCTTC. This translates into CASSAQNYGYTF. The rearrangement links TRBV6-6 to TRBJ1-2; the D is unclear. The V end lost 5 bases, the J end lost 2 bases, and 6 bases lay between the germline ends. The V gene's germline CDR1 is MNHNY and CDR2 SVGAGI (reference sequence). CDR3 size: 12 residues.

The V call is TRBV7-2, the J call TRBJ2-7; possible D gene TRBD1, 6 bases. V was clipped by 2 bases and J by 1 base, with 12 bases between them. The germline V gene encodes CDR1 SGHTA and CDR2 FQGNSA. The CDR3 is 15 residues long. The CDR3 spells CASSLYRDLSYEQYF. DNA for the CDR3: TGTGCCAGCAGCTTATACAGGGATCTATCCTACGAGCAGTACTTC.

The chain recombines TRBV7-2 with TRBJ2-1; possibly TRBD1 for D (8 bases). Germline V gene sequence: CDR1 SGHTA, CDR2 FQGNSA. The CDR3 extends over 15 amino acids. Trimming shortened V by 4 bases and J by 4 bases, and 14 bases separated the two germline ends. The CDR3 spells CASSSGGQVYNEQFF. In DNA form, the CDR3 reads TGTGCCAGCAGCTCGGGGGGACAGGTATACAATGAGCAGTTCTTC. Using reference TRBV7-2 and TRBJ2-1 for the parts outside the CDR3, the full variable domain is GAGVSQSPSNKVTEKGKDVELRCDPISGHTALYWYRQSLGQGLEFLIYFQGNSAPDKSGLPSDRFSAERTGGSVSTLTIQRTQQEDSAVYLCASSSGGQVYNEQFFGPGTRLTVL.